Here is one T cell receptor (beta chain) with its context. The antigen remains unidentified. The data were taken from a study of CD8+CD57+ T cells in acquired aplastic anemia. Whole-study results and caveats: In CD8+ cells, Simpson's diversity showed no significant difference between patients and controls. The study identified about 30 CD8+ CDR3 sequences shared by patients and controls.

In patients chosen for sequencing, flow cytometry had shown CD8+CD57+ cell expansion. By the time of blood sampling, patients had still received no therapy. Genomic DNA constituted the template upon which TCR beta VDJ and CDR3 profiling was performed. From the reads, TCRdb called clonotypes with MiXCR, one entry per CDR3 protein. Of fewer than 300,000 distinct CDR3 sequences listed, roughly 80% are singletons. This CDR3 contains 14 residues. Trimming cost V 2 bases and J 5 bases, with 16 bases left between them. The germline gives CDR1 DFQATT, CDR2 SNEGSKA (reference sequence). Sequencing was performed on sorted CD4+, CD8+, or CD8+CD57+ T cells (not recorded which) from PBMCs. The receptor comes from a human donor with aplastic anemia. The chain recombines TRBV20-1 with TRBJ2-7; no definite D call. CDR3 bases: TGCAGTGCTAGACCCCAGGTTCCGGCGCACGAGCAGTACTTC. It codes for CSARPQVPAHEQYF.